The entry below gives a single TCR beta chain sequence along with its context. What it binds is unknown. The protocol was immunoSEQ multiplex PCR, while the TCRdb copy is restricted to in-frame clones and leaves out a portion. This table holds 80,000 to 100,000 clones, 79% found once. The sample is drawn from a study of glioma-infiltrating T cells after dendritic cell vaccination. Study information: Patients received autologous tumor lysate-pulsed dendritic cell vaccination between about 2003 and 2012.

General study findings and limits: No direct clonality-survival link was found; a diverse polyclonal response may matter.

The J segment lost 2 bases and the V segment lost 1 base, leaving 6 bases of the junction unmatched. There are 16 residues in the CDR3. Looked up from germline, CDR1 is LGHNA and CDR2 is YNFKEQ. The sample in question was blood, obtained before dendritic cell vaccination. This TCR was sampled from a human donor with glioblastoma. The V and J genes are TRBV4-2 and TRBJ1-2, with 8 bases aligning to TRBD1. The CDR3 sequence is CASSQVQTGANYGYTF. Written as DNA, the CDR3 is TGTGCCAGCAGCCAAGTACAGACAGGGGCGAACTATGGCTACACCTTC.